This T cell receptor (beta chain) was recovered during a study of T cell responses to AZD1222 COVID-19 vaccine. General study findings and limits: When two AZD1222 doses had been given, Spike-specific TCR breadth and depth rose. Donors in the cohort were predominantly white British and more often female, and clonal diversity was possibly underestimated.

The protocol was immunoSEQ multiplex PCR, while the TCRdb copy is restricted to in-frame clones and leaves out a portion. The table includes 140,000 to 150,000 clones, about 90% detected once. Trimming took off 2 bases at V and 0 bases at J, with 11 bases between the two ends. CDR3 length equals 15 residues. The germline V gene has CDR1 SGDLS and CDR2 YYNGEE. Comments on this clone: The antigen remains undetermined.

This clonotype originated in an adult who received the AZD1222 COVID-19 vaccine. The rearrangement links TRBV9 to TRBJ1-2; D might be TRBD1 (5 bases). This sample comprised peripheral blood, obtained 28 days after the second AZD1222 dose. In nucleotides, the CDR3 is TGTGCCAGCAGCGTCCGGGACTCACCTAACTATGGCTACACCTTC. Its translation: CASSVRDSPNYGYTF.